What follows are 21 T cell receptor beta chains derived from one specimen sequenced in a study of T cells after yellow fever vaccination. MiXCR was run by TCRdb on the 5' RACE reads, yielding one entry per CDR3 protein. The top ten clones hold approximately 20% of a sample with more than 300,000 distinct CDR3 sequences, over 3.5% of them seen once. The material sequenced was PBMCs, taken 15 days after the yellow fever booster vaccination. The receptors derive from a man in his late teens or twenties who received the YFV17D yellow fever vaccine.

This clonotype was seen ten or more times. J is TRBJ2-3 and V is TRBV7-8, with unresolved D. Trimming cost V 5 bases and J 6 bases, with 18 bases left between them. Germline V lookup: CDR1 SGHVS, CDR2 FQNEAQ. The CDR3 consists of 15 residues. The CDR3 bases are TGTGCCAGCAGCCTCCGGCTAGGGTTTCGCGATACGCAGTATTTT. Protein: CASSLRLGFRDTQYF.

This clonotype was seen a few times. The chain couples TRBV7-9 to TRBJ1-1; 7 bases agree with TRBD1. V trimming: 3 bases; J trimming: 5 bases; junction bases outside the gene matches: 9. Germline V CDR1 and CDR2: SEHNR, FQNEAQ (reference sequence). The CDR3 sequence is 15 residues long. The CDR3 reads CASSFEGARGTEAFF. The DNA for the CDR3 is TGTGCCAGCAGCTTTGAGGGGGCGAGGGGGACTGAAGCTTTCTTT. The full variable domain, rest sourced from reference TRBV7-9 and TRBJ1-1, is DTGVSQNPRHKITKRGQNVTFRCDPISEHNRLYWYRQTLGQGPEFLTYFQNEAQLEKSRLLSDRFSAERPKGSFSTLEIQRTEQGDSAMYLCASSFEGARGTEAFFGQGTRLTVV.

The V call is TRBV5-1, the J call TRBJ1-1; TRBD1 matches 9 bases. From germline, CDR1 is SGHRS and CDR2 YFSETQ. The length of the CDR3 is 14 residues. The V gene end was trimmed by 5 bases and the J gene end by 5 bases; junction bases not matched to a gene: 7. The CDR3 DNA is TGCGCCAGCAGGGATGGACAGGGGTTTACTGAAGCTTTCTTT. Translated: CASRDGQGFTEAFF. Drawing the rest from reference TRBV5-1 and TRBJ1-1, the complete variable domain is KAGVTQTPRYLIKTRGQQVTLSCSPISGHRSVSWYQQTPGQGLQFLFEYFSETQRNKGNFPGRFSGRQFSNSRSEMNVSTLELGDSALYLCASRDGQGFTEAFFGQGTRLTVV.

This clonotype was counted at least ten times. This chain links TRBV7-9 with TRBJ2-4; D is possibly TRBD2 (5 bases). CDR1 is SEHNR and CDR2 is FQNEAQ in the germline V gene (reference sequence). The CDR3 sequence is 15 residues long. V shed 5 bases and J shed 8 bases, with 19 bases lying between them. This chain's CDR3 is CASSQPSSFGDIQYF. The CDR3 DNA sequence: TGTGCCAGCAGCCAGCCTTCCTCTTTCGGGGACATTCAGTACTTC.

The CDR3 is CASRRGLLGNTIYF. CDR3 sequence (DNA): TGTGCCAGCAGAAGGGGTTTGTTGGGAAACACCATATATTTT. The chain joins TRBV12-3 or TRBV12-4 to TRBJ1-3, with D maybe TRBD1 (5 bases). The CDR3 sequence is 14 residues long. V was pared by 6 bases and J by 4 bases, with 13 bases between.

This clonotype has more than one count but fewer than ten. The rearrangement links TRBV4-3 to TRBJ1-2; 8 nucleotides align to TRBD1. The germline CDR1 and CDR2 sequences are LGHNA and YSLEER. Unmatched junction bases numbered 8, after V lost 0 bases and J lost 2 bases. This CDR3 has 17 residues. The CDR3 loop is CASSQDPLGQGNYGYTF. The CDR3 coding sequence is TGCGCCAGCAGCCAAGACCCTTTAGGACAGGGAAACTATGGCTACACCTTC.

This clonotype was recorded many times. The V gene is TRBV7-2, the J gene TRBJ2-1, with 8 nucleotides matching TRBD1. Germline lookup yields CDR1 SGHTA and CDR2 FQGNSA. There are 14 residues in the CDR3. Trimming cost V 3 bases and J 9 bases; bases outside gene matches: 7. This CDR3 reads CASSFDRGGGEQFF. The CDR3 nucleotides read TGTGCCAGCAGCTTCGACAGGGGTGGGGGTGAGCAGTTCTTC.

This clonotype was seen many times. The chain uses TRBV27 and TRBJ1-2, with D maybe TRBD1 (5 bases). This CDR3 contains 13 residues. Trimming removed 3 bases from V and 5 bases from J, with 10 bases in between. Per germline, CDR1 MNHEY and CDR2 SMNVEV (reference sequence). CDR3 nucleotides: TGTGCCAGCAGTTTCCCGGGGGGGTATGGCTACACCTTC. Translated, it gives CASSFPGGYGYTF.

This clonotype was seen ten or more times. The chain carries TRBV15 and TRBJ2-3; D perhaps matches TRBD2 (5 bases). This CDR3 has 14 amino acids. V lost 5 bases and J 2 bases, leaving 11 bases between the germline ends. Looked up from germline, CDR1 is LNHNV and CDR2 is YYDKDF (reference sequence). The CDR3 region has the DNA TGTGCCACCAGCCCGGGATCCCCCACAGATACGCAGTATTTT. It specifies CATSPGSPTDTQYF.

This clonotype turned up a few times. This chain connects TRBV15 to TRBJ2-2; 9 bases match TRBD1. Germline CDR1 and CDR2: LNHNV and YYDKDF (reference sequence). CDR3 length: 17 residues. Trimming at V came to 1 base and at J to 5 bases, leaving 8 bases not matched to a gene. CDR3 sequence (DNA): TGTGCCACCAGCAGAGCCTCGGGGACAGGGCGGACCGGGGAGCTGTTTTTT. It encodes CATSRASGTGRTGELFF.

This clonotype was seen ten or more times. The V call is TRBV10-3, the J call TRBJ2-1, with 7 bases fitting TRBD2. Germline CDR1 and CDR2: ENHRY and SYGVKD. CDR3 size: 15 residues. With V trimmed by 0 bases and J by 7 bases, 6 bases remained unmatched. The CDR3 spells CAISESSAGRNEQFF. CDR3 bases: TGTGCCATCAGTGAGTCATCAGCGGGGAGGAATGAGCAGTTCTTC.

There are many counts of this clonotype. V and J are TRBV10-2 and TRBJ2-1; perhaps TRBD2 as D (6 bases). The ends were cut back, 8 bases at V and 7 bases at J, with 15 bases in the middle. Per the germline V gene, CDR1 is WSHSY and CDR2 is SAAADI. The CDR3 loop spans 13 amino acids. The CDR3: CASGTGANNEQFF. CDR3 DNA: TGCGCCAGCGGGACTGGAGCTAATAATGAGCAGTTCTTC.

Ten or more counts support this clonotype. The chain joins TRBV6-5 to TRBJ2-1, with a weak D call TRBD1 (5 bases). The CDR3 loop spans 13 amino acids. V lost 2 bases, J lost 7 bases, and 9 bases lay in between. Germline values: CDR1 MNHEY, CDR2 SVGAGI. Here the CDR3 DNA reads TGTGCCAGCAGTTACCTCGCAGGGAATGAGCAGTTCTTC. Translation gives CASSYLAGNEQFF.

This clonotype has at least ten counts. This chain joins TRBV21-1 and TRBJ1-5. TRBV21-1 is shown as a pseudogene. This CDR3 is 13 amino acids long. The CDR3 nucleotides are TGTGCCAGCAGCAAAGGAAGGTACCAGCCCCAGCATTTT. Its translation: CASSKGRYQPQHF.

The chain is built from TRBV7-2 and TRBJ1-1; the D gene is possibly TRBD1 (5 bases). Germline V gives CDR1 SGHTA, CDR2 FQGNSA. Trimming removed 5 bases from V and 5 bases from J, with 15 bases in between. The CDR3 loop spans 14 amino acids. The CDR3 region has the DNA TGTGCCAGCAGCCGCGTGGGGGTACAGACTGAAGCTTTCTTT. Its protein is CASSRVGVQTEAFF.

This clonotype was picked up many times. V and J are TRBV5-1 and TRBJ2-3; D is uncertain. Germline V gene data show CDR1 as SGHRS and CDR2 as YFSETQ. The CDR3 covers 14 residues. Trimming stripped 0 bases from V and 2 bases from J, with 7 bases between. The CDR3 DNA reads as TGCGCCAGCAGCTTGGCGCCACTCACAGATACGCAGTATTTT. Translated: CASSLAPLTDTQYF.

This rearrangement joins TRBV20-1 to TRBJ2-3, with D unresolved. The CDR3 loop spans 13 amino acids. V lost 1 base and J 2 bases, leaving 7 bases between the germline ends. Germline CDR1 DFQATT, CDR2 SNEGSKA (reference sequence). CDR3 nucleotide sequence: TGCAGTGCTAGAGCGGCCAACACAGATACGCAGTATTTT. Translation: CSARAANTDTQYF.

This clonotype appeared a few times. V usage is TRBV20-1 and J usage is TRBJ1-1; D is ambiguous. The V end lost 6 bases, the J end lost 7 bases, and 12 bases lay between the germline ends. Germline V gene lookup returns CDR1 DFQATT and CDR2 SNEGSKA (reference sequence). CDR3 size: 11 residues. The CDR3 loop reads CSAAVGIEAFF. In DNA form, the CDR3 reads TGCAGTGCAGCTGTCGGGATTGAAGCTTTCTTT.

This clonotype showed up many times. A much bigger clone sits one base away, suggesting this may be a read error. The J gene is TRBJ2-1, the V gene TRBV6-4, with a tentative D call TRBD1 (6 bases). V lost 3 bases to trimming and J lost 3 bases, with 6 bases between them. Per the germline V gene, CDR1 is MRHNA and CDR2 is SNTAGT. The CDR3 extends over 13 amino acids. The CDR3, as DNA: TGTGCCAGCAGTGAGGACAGCTACAATGAGCAGTTCTTC. It encodes CASSEDSYNEQFF.

This clonotype has a handful of counts. This chain connects TRBV29-1 to TRBJ2-3, with 9 bases lining up with TRBD2. The J segment lost 2 bases and the V segment lost 2 bases, leaving 2 bases of the junction unmatched. Germline V gives CDR1 SQVTM, CDR2 ANQGSEA. The CDR3 is 14 residues long. This chain's CDR3 is CSVELAGVTDTQYF. DNA of the CDR3: TGCAGCGTTGAATTAGCGGGGGTCACAGATACGCAGTATTTT.

This clonotype was detected only a few times. The chain has TRBV7-3 and TRBJ2-2, with 8 bases identical to TRBD1. This CDR3 is 14 amino acids long. Germline V gene sequence: CDR1 SGHTA, CDR2 FQGTGA. Unmatched junction bases numbered 4, after V lost 3 bases and J lost 7 bases. This CDR3 reads CASSLDRAGGELFF. Here the CDR3 DNA reads TGTGCCAGCAGCTTGGACAGGGCGGGCGGGGAGCTGTTTTTT.